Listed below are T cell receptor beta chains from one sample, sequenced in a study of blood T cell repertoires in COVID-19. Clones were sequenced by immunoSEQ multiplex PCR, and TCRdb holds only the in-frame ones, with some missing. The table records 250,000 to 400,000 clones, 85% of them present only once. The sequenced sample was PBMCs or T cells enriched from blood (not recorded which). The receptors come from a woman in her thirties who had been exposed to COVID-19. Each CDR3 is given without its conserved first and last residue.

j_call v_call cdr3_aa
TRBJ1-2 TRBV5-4 ASSWDSLQGYGYT
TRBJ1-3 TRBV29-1 SIQGGEGEGNTIY
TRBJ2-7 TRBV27 ASSLRDTGYEQY
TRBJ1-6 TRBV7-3 ASSLRAGNSPLH
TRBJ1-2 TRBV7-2 ASSSGQGSYGYT
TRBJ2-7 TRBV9 ASSVGTSGRAESHEQY
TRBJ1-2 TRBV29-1 SDNNQGMGGYT
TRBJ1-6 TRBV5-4 ASSLTGYNSPLH
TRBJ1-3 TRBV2 ASSGQGADTIY
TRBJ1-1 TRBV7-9 ASSLQDRYTEAF
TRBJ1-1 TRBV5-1 ASSSRDQTGSTEAF
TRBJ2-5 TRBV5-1 ASSLGLAGTQY
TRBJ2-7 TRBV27 ASSLVRDSYEQY
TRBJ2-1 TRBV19 ASSITPGFYNEQF
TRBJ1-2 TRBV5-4 ASSLRTGDPEGYT
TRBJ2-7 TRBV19 ASRDRRADEQY
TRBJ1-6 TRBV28 ASSFPQTNSPLH
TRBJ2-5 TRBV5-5 ASSVTGLAETQY
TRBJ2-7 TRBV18 ASSPGTNSYEQY
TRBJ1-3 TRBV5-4 ASSLESSSGNTIY
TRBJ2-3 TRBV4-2 ASSEDQGQGITDTQY
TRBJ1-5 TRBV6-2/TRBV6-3 ASSSLSRASEQPQH
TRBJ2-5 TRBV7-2 ASSLVAGGPETQY
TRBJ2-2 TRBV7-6 ASSLDRWGQGNTGELF
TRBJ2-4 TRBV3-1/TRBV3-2 ASSQVKGLNIQY
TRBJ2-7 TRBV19 ASSEQGGYEQY
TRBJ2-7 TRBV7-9 ASSSLSDRYYEQY
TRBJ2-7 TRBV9 ASSASGGAYEQY
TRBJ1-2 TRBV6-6 ASGTGGIVSYGYT
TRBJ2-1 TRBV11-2 ASSLDGTRMYNEQF
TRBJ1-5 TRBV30 AWSRESNQPQH
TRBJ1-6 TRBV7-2 ASSLEGGWNSPLH
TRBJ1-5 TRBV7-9 ASQRLSNQPQH
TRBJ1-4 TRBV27 ASSLYPRTGGHSTNEKLF
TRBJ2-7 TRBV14 ASSPTGTSDYEQY
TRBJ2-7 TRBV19 ASSEQAPYEQY
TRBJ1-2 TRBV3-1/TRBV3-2 ASSQDAGIPSGYT
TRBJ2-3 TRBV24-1 ATSGQGADTQY
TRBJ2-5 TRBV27 ASSPHSASGTGRRGQETQY
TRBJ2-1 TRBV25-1 ASSERFGTGGRNEQF
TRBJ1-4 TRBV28 ASSFGQGTTNEKLF
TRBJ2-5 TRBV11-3 ASSSSQTGTSRETQY